These 30 T cell receptor beta chains were all obtained from the same sample, sequenced in a study of response to subunit inactivated influenza vaccine. TCRdb passed the RT-PCR reads through MiXCR, listing each CDR3 protein once. The sample records around 750,000 distinct CDR3 sequences, around 20% being singletons. Here the sequenced sample was PBMCs from blood, taken about 5 days after vaccination. The receptors here all came from a man in his fifties or sixties who received an inactivated influenza vaccine.

The genes are TRBV18 and TRBJ2-3, with 7 bases aligning to TRBD2. With 4 bases clipped from V and 4 bases from J, the junction kept 5 bases outside the gene matches. The CDR3 spans 14 residues. Germline CDR1 reads KGHSH; CDR2 reads LQKENI. The CDR3 sequence is CASSLQRDPDTQYF. CDR3 DNA: TGTGCCAGCTCACTACAGCGGGACCCAGATACGCAGTATTTT.

This clonotype was found a few times. The CDR3 DNA sequence: TGTGCCAGCAGTTTATCGGGGGCCCCTCGAGGTACACCCCTCCACTTT. Protein product: CASSLSGAPRGTPLHF. The gene calls are TRBV12-3 or TRBV12-4 and TRBJ1-6; maybe TRBD1 (6 bases). Trimming removed 2 bases at V and 11 bases at J, with 19 bases between. CDR3 length: 16 amino acids.

This clonotype was seen more than once but under ten times. This rearrangement joins TRBV5-1 to TRBJ1-2; possibly TRBD1 for D (6 bases). This CDR3 comprises 13 residues. Germline lookup yields CDR1 SGHRS and CDR2 YFSETQ. Trimming cost V 4 bases and J 5 bases, with 12 bases left between them. The chain's CDR3 is CASSIDRIYGYTF. CDR3 bases: TGCGCCAGCAGCATTGACAGGATTTATGGCTACACCTTC. The full variable domain, rest sourced from reference TRBV5-1 and TRBJ1-2, is KAGVTQTPRYLIKTRGQQVTLSCSPISGHRSVSWYQQTPGQGLQFLFEYFSETQRNKGNFPGRFSGRQFSNSRSEMNVSTLELGDSALYLCASSIDRIYGYTFGSGTRLTVV.

The chain uses TRBV10-3 and TRBJ2-3, with D unclear. Germline assignment: CDR1 ENHRY and CDR2 SYGVKD. Deletions cut 4 bases from V and 0 bases from J, with 8 bases between. The CDR3 consists of 14 residues. Here the CDR3 reads CAISVTSSTDTQYF. CDR3 nucleotide sequence: TGTGCCATCAGTGTGACGTCTAGCACAGATACGCAGTATTTT.

For the CDR3, the DNA is TGCGCCAGCAGCCAAGAGGGGATTGGGGGATTAAACACCGGGGAGCTGTTTTTT. This codes for CASSQEGIGGLNTGELFF. The chain joins TRBV4-3 to TRBJ2-2, with D possibly being TRBD1 or TRBD2 (5 bases each). The CDR3 is 18 residues long. Germline V CDR1 and CDR2: LGHNA, YSLEER. V was trimmed by 0 bases and J by 2 bases, leaving 16 bases between them.

The chain links TRBV7-6 to TRBJ2-7; a weak D match, TRBD2 (6 bases). The CDR3 is made up of 15 amino acids. V was cut by 1 base and J by 1 base, with 11 bases left in between. Germline lookup yields CDR1 SGHVS and CDR2 FNYEAQ. CDR3 residues: CASSLEAGYSYEQYF. The DNA for the CDR3 is TGTGCCAGCAGCTTAGAGGCGGGGTATTCCTACGAGCAGTACTTC.

This clonotype turned up a few times. The chain uses TRBV27 and TRBJ1-5; no reliable D call. The CDR3 has 13 amino acids. Between the trimmed V and J ends, which lost 4 bases and 5 bases, there was a span of 9 bases. Germline-derived CDR1 and CDR2 are MNHEY and SMNVEV (reference sequence). Here the CDR3 reads CASSYRRDQPQHF. The DNA of the CDR3 is TGTGCCAGCAGTTATCGAAGGGATCAGCCCCAGCATTTT.

The chain employs TRBV29-1 and TRBJ2-5; 9 positions agree with TRBD1. With 6 bases clipped from V and 5 bases from J, the junction kept 10 bases outside the gene matches. Germline V CDR1 and CDR2: SQVTM, ANQGSEA. The CDR3 runs 14 residues. This CDR3 is CSVGQGKPWETQYF. CDR3 DNA: TGCAGCGTAGGACAGGGGAAACCTTGGGAGACCCAGTACTTC.

The J gene is TRBJ2-3, the V gene TRBV6-1, with TRBD1 as a possible D gene (6 bases). CDR1 and CDR2 from the germline V gene are MNHNS and SASEGT. Trimming left V 6 bases short and J 1 base short, with 17 bases between. The CDR3 loop spans 16 amino acids. The CDR3 here is CASRNYRAIGTDTQYF. CDR3 coding DNA: TGTGCCAGCAGGAACTACAGGGCGATCGGCACAGATACGCAGTATTTT.

The rearrangement links TRBV20-1 to TRBJ2-5, with 9 bases aligning to TRBD2. The CDR3 sequence is 15 residues long. Germline V gene lookup returns CDR1 DFQATT and CDR2 SNEGSKA (reference sequence). The trim removed 0 bases at V and 5 bases at J, leaving 7 bases unmatched. CDR3 sequence: CSARDPAGGRETQYF. In DNA form, the CDR3 reads TGCAGTGCTAGAGATCCTGCGGGGGGGCGGGAGACCCAGTACTTC.

This chain uses TRBV5-6 with TRBJ2-1; D call uncertain. CDR3 length equals 15 residues. V shed 0 bases and J shed 4 bases, with 11 bases lying between them. Germline values: CDR1 SGHDT, CDR2 YYEEEE. CDR3 amino acids: CASSLALLEYNEQFF. CDR3 sequence (DNA): TGTGCCAGCAGCTTGGCGTTACTGGAATACAATGAGCAGTTCTTC.

V usage is TRBV20-1 and J usage is TRBJ2-1, with no clear D. The germline V gene encodes CDR1 DFQATT and CDR2 SNEGSKA (reference sequence). V was trimmed by 1 base and J by 4 bases, leaving 11 bases between them. This CDR3 contains 14 residues. This CDR3 reads CSARVYSHYNEQFF. DNA of the CDR3: TGCAGTGCTAGAGTCTACTCTCATTACAATGAGCAGTTCTTC.

This clonotype was seen a single time. The rearrangement links TRBV11-2 to TRBJ2-5; D is ambiguous. V was clipped by 1 base and J by 3 bases, with 12 bases between them. The CDR3 consists of 15 residues. Germline CDR1 SGHAT, CDR2 FQNNGV. The CDR3 spells CASSLVIGYKETQYF. The CDR3, as DNA: TGTGCCAGCAGCTTAGTTATAGGGTATAAAGAGACCCAGTACTTC.

The chain links TRBV30 to TRBJ2-2, with D possibly being TRBD2 (6 bases). With 4 bases removed from V and 1 base from J, the gap between germline ends came to 13 bases. Germline V CDR1 and CDR2: GTSNPN, SVGIG (reference sequence). CDR3 size: 15 residues. The CDR3 region is CAWKVLGGNTGELFF. CDR3 nucleotides: TGTGCCTGGAAAGTGCTCGGGGGGAACACCGGGGAGCTGTTTTTT.

This clonotype was observed a few times. The chain uses TRBV6-1 and TRBJ1-2, with a tentative D call TRBD1 (5 bases). The germline gives CDR1 MNHNS, CDR2 SASEGT. The V end was cut by 6 bases, the J end by 9 bases, with 17 bases between. This CDR3 has 13 residues. The CDR3: CASSPAGDKSYTF. The CDR3 bases are TGTGCCAGCAGCCCTGCGGGGGATAAGAGCTACACCTTC.

Ten or more counts support this clonotype. The V call is TRBV2, the J call TRBJ2-6, with TRBD1 matching 8 bases. With V trimmed by 6 bases and J by 0 bases, 10 bases remained unmatched. CDR3 length: 18 amino acids. Germline loops: CDR1 SNHLY, CDR2 FYNNEI. The CDR3 loop reads CASREPDRDPSGANVLTF. CDR3 nucleotide sequence: TGTGCCAGCAGGGAACCGGACAGGGACCCCTCTGGGGCCAACGTCCTGACTTTC.

V gene TRBV28 combines with J gene TRBJ2-1; 11 bases fit TRBD1. CDR1 and CDR2 (germline): MDHEN, SYDVKM. V was clipped by 2 bases and J by 4 bases; unmatched bases: 4. The CDR3 length is 16 residues. The CDR3: CASSLPGTGGYNEQFF. CDR3 DNA sequence: TGTGCCAGCAGTTTACCCGGGACAGGGGGGTACAATGAGCAGTTCTTC.

The chain links TRBV11-2 to TRBJ2-7; 16 bases fit TRBD2. Germline V gene data show CDR1 as SGHAT and CDR2 as FQNNGV. The length of the CDR3 is 18 residues. V shed 5 bases, J shed 0 bases, and the junction held 7 bases outside the gene matches. As DNA, the CDR3 is TGTGCCAGCAGCCTGGGACTAGCGGGAGGGCGGAGCTCCTACGAGCAGTACTTC. It yields the protein CASSLGLAGGRSSYEQYF.

The chain carries TRBV6-2 or TRBV6-3 and TRBJ2-2, with 11 bases aligning to TRBD2. The trim removed 5 bases at V and 1 base at J, leaving 18 bases unmatched. Germline CDR1 MNHEY, CDR2 SVGEGT. This CDR3 spans 21 amino acids. DNA for the CDR3: TGTGCCAGCAGTCCCCCCATTCAAACTAGCGGGGGAAAACTGAACACCGGGGAGCTGTTTTTT. Translated: CASSPPIQTSGGKLNTGELFF.

The chain employs TRBV15 and TRBJ1-6; 9 nucleotides line up with TRBD1. Germline values: CDR1 LNHNV, CDR2 YYDKDF (reference sequence). V lost 5 bases to trimming and J lost 7 bases; unmatched junction nucleotides: 3. The CDR3 loop spans 14 amino acids. CDR3 loop: CATSRDRVNSPLHF. The CDR3 bases are TGTGCCACCAGCCGGGACAGGGTAAATTCACCCCTCCACTTT.

The chain uses TRBV5-5 and TRBJ1-5; D may be TRBD1 (6 bases). CDR3 length: 16 residues. Trimming removed 4 bases at V and 7 bases at J, with 21 bases between. The V gene's germline CDR1 is SGHKS and CDR2 YYEKEE (reference sequence). The CDR3, as DNA: TGTGCCAGCAGCGCCCTGGGCCGACAGGTTGGCCAGCCCCAGCATTTT. Translated: CASSALGRQVGQPQHF. Filled out from reference TRBV5-5 and TRBJ1-5, the complete variable domain reads DAGVTQSPTHLIKTRGQQVTLRCSPISGHKSVSWYQQVLGQGPQFIFQYYEKEERGRGNFPDRFSARQFPNYSSELNVNALLLGDSALYLCASSALGRQVGQPQHFGDGTRLSIL.

This clonotype was found a few times. The chain is built from TRBV5-1 and TRBJ1-1, with D uncertain. Per germline, CDR1 SGHRS and CDR2 YFSETQ. The CDR3 spans 15 residues. The V and J ends lost 0 bases and 4 bases respectively, with 13 bases between them. The CDR3 bases are TGCGCCAGCAGCTTGGCCCGCTACGGAGGCACTGAAGCTTTCTTT. Translation gives CASSLARYGGTEAFF.

The rearrangement joins TRBV29-1 to TRBJ1-6; D may be TRBD1 (6 bases). The CDR3 length is 13 residues. Germline CDR1 reads SQVTM; CDR2 reads ANQGSEA. Trimming cost V 6 bases and J 7 bases, with 13 bases left between them. CDR3 in amino acids: CSVRTARNSPLHF. CDR3 nucleotide sequence: TGCAGCGTCCGGACAGCACGGAATTCACCCCTCCACTTT.

There are many counts of this clonotype. This chain connects TRBV14 to TRBJ2-2, with D perhaps matching TRBD2 (5 bases). V lost 1 base and J 5 bases, leaving 5 bases between the germline ends. Germline loops: CDR1 SGHDN, CDR2 FVKESK. The CDR3 runs 13 residues. This chain's CDR3 is CASSQAGTGELFF. The CDR3 DNA follows: TGTGCCAGCAGCCAAGCGGGGACCGGGGAGCTGTTTTTT.

V usage is TRBV12-3 or TRBV12-4 and J usage is TRBJ2-7; TRBD1 is a possible D gene (6 bases). Trimming stripped 0 bases from V and 3 bases from J, with 12 bases between. The CDR3 spans 15 residues. CDR3 protein: CASSLASGQNYEQYF. CDR3 coding DNA: TGTGCCAGCAGTTTAGCGTCCGGACAGAACTACGAGCAGTACTTC.

The chain joins TRBV12-2 to TRBJ1-1. TRBV12-2 is tagged as a pseudogene. CDR3 length: 19 residues. This CDR3 is CASRPPIGGRGNLNTEAFF. DNA for the CDR3: TGTGCAAGTCGCCCGCCCATTGGGGGGAGGGGGAACCTGAACACTGAAGCTTTCTTT.

In its sample, this clonotype was seen a few times. The chain couples TRBV15 to TRBJ1-4; D not resolved. Germline CDR1 and CDR2: LNHNV and YYDKDF (reference sequence). The CDR3 extends over 12 amino acids. Trimming removed 0 bases at V and 5 bases at J, with 1 base between. As DNA, the CDR3 is TGTGCCACCAGCAGAGAAAATGAAAAACTGTTTTTT. It codes for CATSRENEKLFF.

The chain has TRBV9 and TRBJ2-1; tentatively, D is TRBD2 (6 bases). The CDR3 length is 17 residues. Per the germline V gene, CDR1 is SGDLS and CDR2 is YYNGEE. Trimming took 3 bases from V and 2 from J, leaving 18 bases between them. CDR3 nucleotide sequence: TGTGCCAGCAGCGACCCTAGCCGGGAGAGCCCCTACAATGAGCAGTTCTTC. Protein: CASSDPSRESPYNEQFF.

The gene calls are TRBV10-3 and TRBJ2-3; 12 nucleotides line up with TRBD2. This CDR3 region has 16 residues. J lost 7 bases, V lost 2 bases, and 7 bases had no gene match. The germline V gene has CDR1 ENHRY and CDR2 SYGVKD. The CDR3 here is CAISEGLAGKVYTQYF. CDR3 DNA: TGTGCCATCAGTGAGGGACTAGCGGGAAAGGTTTATACGCAGTATTTT.

This chain connects TRBV20-1 to TRBJ2-3; 9 nucleotides line up with TRBD2. V trimming: 0 bases; J trimming: 8 bases; junction bases outside the gene matches: 6. Germline loops: CDR1 DFQATT, CDR2 SNEGSKA (reference sequence). The CDR3 consists of 14 residues. The CDR3 spells CSAREAGGPPTQYF. The CDR3 DNA reads as TGCAGTGCTAGAGAAGCGGGAGGCCCCCCTACGCAGTATTTT.